The 19 T cell receptor beta chains presented below share a single source sample, sequenced in a study of cytomegalovirus exposure and HLA in healthy donors. Primers included in the PCR were 60 Vbeta and 13 Jbeta primers. Clones were sequenced by immunoSEQ multiplex PCR, and TCRdb holds only the in-frame ones, with some missing. The sample holds 200,000 to 250,000 clones, more than 75% seen once. The material sequenced was PBMCs. All receptors come from a human donor in good health.

The V call is TRBV7-2, the J call TRBJ2-1; 9 bases match TRBD2. Unmatched junction bases numbered 11, after V lost 5 bases and J lost 0 bases. This CDR3 has 18 amino acids. Germline CDR1 reads SGHTA; CDR2 reads FQGNSA. The CDR3 DNA is TGTGCCAGCAGCCAACCAAGGCTAGCGGGAAGCTCCTACAATGAGCAGTTCTTC. This translates into CASSQPRLAGSSYNEQFF.

This rearrangement joins TRBV7-2 to TRBJ2-5, with no clear D. The CDR3 runs 14 residues. Germline V gene sequence: CDR1 SGHTA, CDR2 FQGNSA. Deletions cut 4 bases from V and 5 bases from J, with 14 bases between. CDR3 nucleotide sequence: TGTGCCAGCAGCTCCCCGGAGCGCCGGGAGACCCAGTACTTC. This gives the protein CASSSPERRETQYF.

The chain links TRBV7-2 to TRBJ2-1; possible D gene TRBD1, 6 bases. CDR1 and CDR2 (germline): SGHTA, FQGNSA. The germline V and J ends were trimmed by 4 bases and 5 bases, with 9 bases remaining between them. CDR3 length: 13 amino acids. CDR3 nucleotide sequence: TGTGCCAGCAGCTCCTGGACAGACAATGAGCAGTTCTTC. Amino acids: CASSSWTDNEQFF.

J is TRBJ1-1 and V is TRBV2; D unresolved. CDR1 and CDR2 from the germline V gene are SNHLY and FYNNEI. The CDR3 loop spans 14 amino acids. With 3 bases removed from V and 0 bases from J, the gap between germline ends came to 8 bases. CDR3 sequence reads: CASSDRKVNTEAFF. For the CDR3, the DNA is TGTGCCAGCAGTGACAGAAAAGTGAACACTGAAGCTTTCTTT. Variable domain in full (rest from reference TRBV2 and TRBJ1-1): EPEVTQTPSHQVTQMGQEVILRCVPISNHLYFYWYRQILGQKVEFLVSFYNNEISEKSEIFDDQFSVERPDGSNFTLKIRSTKLEDSAMYFCASSDRKVNTEAFFGQGTRLTVV.

The rearrangement joins TRBV14 to TRBJ2-3, with D possibly TRBD1 on 5 matching bases. V lost 2 bases, J lost 3 bases, and 12 bases lay in between. From germline, CDR1 is SGHDN and CDR2 FVKESK. CDR3 length: 15 residues. The CDR3, as DNA: TGTGCCAGCAGCCAAACGCACCCAGGGACAGATACGCAGTATTTT. Amino acids: CASSQTHPGTDTQYF. The whole variable domain, remainder taken from reference TRBV14 and TRBJ2-3, is EAGVTQFPSHSVIEKGQTVTLRCDPISGHDNLYWYRRVMGKEIKFLLHFVKESKQDESGMPNNRFLAERTGGTYSTLKVQPAELEDSGVYFCASSQTHPGTDTQYFGPGTRLTVL.

V and J are TRBV4-2 and TRBJ2-1; D is perhaps TRBD2 (6 bases). Trimming cost V 3 bases and J 0 bases, with 15 bases left between them. This CDR3 has 17 residues. Germline values: CDR1 LGHNA, CDR2 YNFKEQ. CDR3 coding DNA: TGTGCCAGCAGCCATCCCCCTAGCGAATACTCCTACAATGAGCAGTTCTTC. Residues: CASSHPPSEYSYNEQFF.

The CDR3 region has the DNA TGTGCCAGCAGCCCCCTGAGGGAGACCCAGTACTTC. Amino acid sequence: CASSPLRETQYF. The chain is built from TRBV28 and TRBJ2-5; no reliable D call. CDR1 is MDHEN, CDR2 SYDVKM, per germline. Between the trimmed V and J ends, which lost 6 bases and 5 bases, there was a span of 10 bases. The length of the CDR3 is 12 residues.

In DNA, the CDR3 is TGTGCCAGCAGTGACAGACAGGGTTGGCAGCCCCAGCATTTT. It codes for CASSDRQGWQPQHF. The J gene is TRBJ1-5, the V gene TRBV6-6; 7 bases align to TRBD1. The CDR3 loop spans 14 amino acids. V shed 5 bases and J 7 bases; nucleotides not matched to a gene: 8. The germline V gene encodes CDR1 MNHNY and CDR2 SVGAGI (reference sequence).

The chain is built from TRBV7-9 and TRBJ2-1, with 10 bases aligning to TRBD1. Trimming at V came to 4 bases and at J to 7 bases, leaving 7 bases not matched to a gene. CDR3 length equals 15 residues. Germline lookup yields CDR1 SEHNR and CDR2 FQNEAQ (reference sequence). The CDR3 loop is CASSSTGGSPNEQFF. The CDR3 nucleotides read TGTGCCAGCAGCTCGACAGGGGGCTCTCCGAATGAGCAGTTCTTC.

The J gene is TRBJ2-5, the V gene TRBV6-5; TRBD2 agrees at 10 bases. There are 15 residues in the CDR3. From germline, CDR1 is MNHEY and CDR2 SVGAGI. Germline trimming cut 2 bases from V and 7 bases from J; bases unmatched to any gene: 7. DNA for the CDR3: TGTGCCAGCAGTTACCCCGCTAGCGGGAGTGGGACCCAGTACTTC. It yields the protein CASSYPASGSGTQYF.

The chain recombines TRBV6-1 with TRBJ2-2; weak D call: TRBD2 (5 bases). The CDR3 has 14 residues. Germline CDR1 MNHNS, CDR2 SASEGT. Trimming pared 7 bases from V and 2 bases from J, leaving 11 bases between. Here the CDR3 DNA reads TGTGCCAGCATGGAGGTCCAAAACACCGGGGAGCTGTTTTTT. It codes for CASMEVQNTGELFF.

The sample holds one count of this clone. The rearrangement links TRBV30 to TRBJ2-5; 7 bases line up with TRBD1. Looked up from germline, CDR1 is GTSNPN and CDR2 is SVGIG (reference sequence). With 3 bases clipped from V and 5 bases from J, the junction kept 3 bases outside the gene matches. The CDR3 runs to 12 residues. This CDR3 is CAWRGGRETQYF. CDR3 nucleotides: TGTGCCTGGAGAGGGGGCAGGGAGACCCAGTACTTC.

This rearrangement joins TRBV19 to TRBJ2-3, with D tentatively TRBD2 (5 bases). CDR1 and CDR2 from the germline V gene are LNHDA and SQIVND (reference sequence). V gave up 4 bases and J gave up 0 bases, with 11 bases separating them. The CDR3 is 15 residues long. The CDR3 spells CASSSGSPSTDTQYF. The CDR3 DNA reads as TGTGCCAGTAGTAGTGGGAGCCCTAGCACAGATACGCAGTATTTT.

J is TRBJ2-1 and V is TRBV5-1; TRBD2 matches at 9 bases. Trimming removed 5 bases from V and 6 bases from J; junction bases left unmatched: 6. This CDR3 is 14 amino acids long. Per germline, CDR1 SGHRS and CDR2 YFSETQ. The CDR3 nucleotides are TGCGCCAGCAGAAGGTTAGCGGGAGCCAATGAGCAGTTCTTC. It yields the protein CASRRLAGANEQFF.

In this sample, this clone turned up a few times. V and J are TRBV5-8 and TRBJ1-2; 9 bases match TRBD1. The CDR3 is 14 amino acids. Germline V lookup: CDR1 SGHTS, CDR2 YDEGEE. V gave up 0 bases and J gave up 8 bases; unmatched junction bases: 5. The CDR3 DNA follows: TGTGCCAGCAGCTTGGTGGGACAGGGATTCGGCTACACCTTC. Protein sequence: CASSLVGQGFGYTF.

The CDR3 DNA reads as TGTGCCAGCTCACCAAGCGAGGGCCCCCACGAGCAGTACTTC. It encodes CASSPSEGPHEQYF. The V call is TRBV18, the J call TRBJ2-7, with D possibly TRBD2 on 5 matching bases. Germline CDR1 KGHSH, CDR2 LQKENI. V was clipped by 2 bases and J by 5 bases, with 13 bases between them. The CDR3 is 14 amino acids.

This sequence joins TRBV28 and TRBJ2-7; 8 bases line up with TRBD2. The V gene end was trimmed by 5 bases and the J gene end by 0 bases; junction bases not matched to a gene: 3. Germline V gene data show CDR1 as MDHEN and CDR2 as SYDVKM. The CDR3 is made up of 14 amino acids. The CDR3 bases are TGTGCCAGCAGTGCGGGAGGAAGCTCCTACGAGCAGTACTTC. Its translation is CASSAGGSSYEQYF.

The CDR3 reads CASSSGQGRTEAFF. The CDR3 coding sequence is TGTGCCAGCAGTTCCGGACAGGGGCGTACTGAAGCTTTCTTT. The chain employs TRBV28 and TRBJ1-1; TRBD1 agrees at 9 bases. The J segment lost 5 bases and the V segment lost 4 bases, leaving 5 bases of the junction unmatched. The CDR3 is 14 amino acids. Germline V CDR1 and CDR2: MDHEN, SYDVKM.

The chain carries TRBV4-1 and TRBJ2-7; 9 positions match TRBD2. The germline CDR1 and CDR2 sequences are MGHRA and YSYEKL. The junction had 3 bases not matched to a gene; V was cut back by 0 bases and J by 0 bases. The CDR3 is 16 amino acids. Written as DNA, the CDR3 is TGCGCCAGCAGCCAAGACGGTAGCGGGAGCTCCTACGAGCAGTACTTC. Protein: CASSQDGSGSSYEQYF.